The rows below give T cell receptor beta chains drawn from one sample of a study of identical twins. Each CDR3 protein is one row after TCRdb ran MiXCR on the 5' RACE reads. The sample has roughly 690,000 distinct CDR3 sequences; around 20% are singletons. The same sample was also studied in work on T cells expressing NK-cell markers.

Sequencing used PBMCs. These receptors were obtained from a woman under 30 in good health. CDR3s include the opening cysteine and the closing phenylalanine or tryptophan. The D gene is left open where the match is weak. Clone size is stated in some rows and not others, as once, few, many or a class when expanded.

>TRBJ2-5|TRBD1|TRBV7-9|few
CASSFWTGAGTQYF
TGTGCCAGCAGCTTTTGGACAGGGGCCGGGACCCAGTACTTC
>TRBJ2-1|TRBD2|TRBV15|few
CATSRERSSGRDEQFF
TGTGCCACCAGCAGAGAGAGGTCTAGCGGGAGGGATGAGCAGTTCTTC
>TRBJ2-5|TRBD1|TRBV12-3/TRBV12-4|-
CASSLTRGQETQYF
TGTGCCAGCAGTTTAACGAGGGGACAGGAGACCCAGTACTTC
>TRBJ2-3|-|TRBV7-3|-
CASSYRGSKDTQYF
TGTGCCAGCAGCTACCGGGGGAGTAAGGATACGCAGTATTTT
>TRBJ1-3|TRBD1|TRBV20-1|-
CSAPRPGQGGNTIYF
TGCAGTGCTCCTAGACCGGGACAGGGGGGAAACACCATATATTTT
>TRBJ2-1|TRBD2|TRBV24-1|few
CATSDSKLAGEEQFF
TGTGCCACCAGTGATTCGAAGCTAGCGGGAGAGGAGCAGTTCTTC
>TRBJ2-5|-|TRBV9|few
CASGGRMGETQYF
TGTGCCAGCGGTGGGAGAATGGGCGAGACCCAGTACTTC
>TRBJ2-7|TRBD1|TRBV27|-
CASSSPGQASYEQYF
TGTGCCAGCAGTTCACCGGGACAGGCATCCTACGAGCAGTACTTC
>TRBJ1-6|TRBD1|TRBV4-3|-
CASSQEDRGGSPLHF
TGCGCCAGCAGCCAAGAGGACAGGGGAGGTTCACCCCTCCACTTT
>TRBJ2-7|-|TRBV12-3/TRBV12-4|few
CASSDGISTEQYF
TGTGCCAGCAGTGACGGGATCTCTACCGAGCAGTACTTC
>TRBJ1-1|-|TRBV5-1|-
CASSLGLVGTEAFF
TGCGCCAGCAGCTTAGGGCTGGTCGGCACTGAAGCTTTCTTT
>TRBJ2-1|TRBD1|TRBV24-1|-
CATSDSDRGSFVEQFF
TGTGCCACCAGTGATAGCGACAGGGGCAGTTTTGTTGAGCAGTTCTTC
>TRBJ1-6|-|TRBV20-1|many
CSARDNNSPLHF
TGCAGTGCTAGAGACAATAATTCACCCCTCCACTTT
>TRBJ2-1|TRBD2|TRBV20-1|few
CSARDYFGGAGNEQFF
TGCAGTGCTAGAGATTATTTCGGGGGGGCGGGCAATGAGCAGTTCTTC
>TRBJ2-7|TRBD1|TRBV7-9|few
CASSPGTGRFNYEQYF
TGTGCCAGCAGCCCCGGGACAGGGAGGTTTAACTACGAGCAGTACTTC
>TRBJ1-4|TRBD1|TRBV20-1|few
CSCVRGDRPEKLFF
TGCAGCTGTGTCCGGGGGGACAGACCAGAAAAACTGTTTTTT
>TRBJ2-1|TRBD2|TRBV7-9|-
CASRPSGTYNEQFF
TGTGCCAGCAGGCCAAGCGGGACCTACAATGAGCAGTTCTTC
>TRBJ2-7|-|TRBV10-3|few
CAISELYEQYF
TGTGCCATCAGTGAGTTATACGAGCAGTACTTC
>TRBJ2-7|TRBD1|TRBV4-3|-
CASSQEGQGLYEQYF
TGCGCCAGCAGCCAAGAAGGACAGGGTCTATACGAGCAGTACTTC
>TRBJ1-2|-|TRBV12-3/TRBV12-4|-
CASTGGGVNHGYTF
TGTGCCAGCACCGGGGGGGGAGTAAACCATGGCTACACCTTC
>TRBJ2-1|-|TRBV20-1|-
CSAHGEPRYNEQFF
TGCAGTGCCCACGGGGAGCCCCGTTACAATGAGCAGTTCTTC
>TRBJ2-7|-|TRBV20-1|many
CSAIGVQGEDEQYF
TGCAGTGCTATCGGGGTACAGGGAGAGGACGAGCAGTACTTC
>TRBJ2-7|TRBD2|TRBV10-3|few
CAISESASGGISYEQYF
TGTGCCATCAGTGAGTCGGCTAGCGGGGGGATCTCCTACGAGCAGTACTTC
>TRBJ1-2|-|TRBV5-1|few
CASSLTGNRENGYTF
TGCGCCAGCAGCTTGACAGGGAACAGGGAGAATGGCTACACCTTC
>TRBJ2-3|TRBD2|TRBV14|few
CASSQRLAASTDTQYF
TGTGCCAGCAGCCAAAGACTAGCAGCCAGCACAGATACGCAGTATTTT
>TRBJ1-1|-|TRBV4-2|many
CASSGKGNTEAFF
TGTGCCAGCAGTGGAAAAGGGAACACTGAAGCTTTCTTT